Listed here are 12 T cell receptor beta chains from one sample, sequenced in a study of a mutant IDH1 vaccine in newly diagnosed glioma. These receptors' antigens are unknown. Time point denoted: week 23, last vaccination. Topical imiquimod accompanied each vaccine dose, which consisted of 300 ug of mutant IDH1 20-mer peptide. Profiling relied on immunoSEQ multiplex PCR, and the TCRdb table lists in-frame clones only, not all of them. Of about 65,000 clones in the sample, 80% to 90% were seen once. This material consisted of PBMCs, taken from a glioma patient whose treatment included an IDH1 peptide vaccine. Receptors were obtained from a man aged 30 to 39 with glioma.

This clone was seen a handful of times. The CDR3 spells CASSLARGAYEQYF. CDR3 nucleotides: TGTGCCAGCAGCTTAGCCAGGGGTGCCTACGAGCAGTACTTC. The chain links TRBV7-6 to TRBJ2-7, with a possible D match to TRBD1 (6 bases). This CDR3 has 14 amino acids. CDR1 is SGHVS and CDR2 is FNYEAQ in the germline V gene. Deletions cut 0 bases from V and 2 bases from J, with 8 bases between.

The gene calls are TRBV6-5 and TRBJ1-1; TRBD1 is a possible D gene (6 bases). The CDR3 extends over 14 amino acids. Germline values: CDR1 MNHEY, CDR2 SVGAGI. The germline V and J ends were trimmed by 2 bases and 1 base, with 8 bases remaining between them. The CDR3 sequence: CASSYIQGNTEAFF. DNA of the CDR3: TGTGCCAGCAGTTACATACAGGGGAACACTGAAGCTTTCTTT.

The genes are TRBV15 and TRBJ2-1, with D possibly being TRBD2 (5 bases). The CDR3 contains 13 residues. Germline V gene lookup returns CDR1 LNHNV and CDR2 YYDKDF (reference sequence). V dropped 7 bases and J dropped 4 bases, with 11 bases sitting between them. CDR3 loop: CATTRTDYNEQFF. The CDR3 nucleotides are TGTGCCACCACCCGGACTGATTACAATGAGCAGTTCTTC. The whole variable domain, filled in from reference TRBV15 and TRBJ2-1, reads DAMVIQNPRYQVTQFGKPVTLSCSQTLNHNVMYWYQQKSSQAPKLLFHYYDKDFNNEADTPDNFQSRRPNTSFCFLDIRSPGLGDTAMYLCATTRTDYNEQFFGPGTRLTVL.

The gene calls are TRBV6-6 and TRBJ1-1; 10 bases agree with TRBD1. Germline values: CDR1 MNHNY, CDR2 SVGAGI (reference sequence). The CDR3 contains 14 residues. The V gene end was trimmed by 5 bases and the J gene end by 7 bases; junction bases not matched to a gene: 7. CDR3: CASSPSGTGDEAFF. CDR3 coding DNA: TGTGCCAGCAGTCCCTCCGGGACAGGGGATGAAGCTTTCTTT.

The chain employs TRBV27 and TRBJ2-7; D is unclear. The germline gives CDR1 MNHEY, CDR2 SMNVEV (reference sequence). The CDR3 contains 14 residues. Trimming left V 0 bases short and J 0 bases short, with 6 bases between. In nucleotides, the CDR3 is TGTGCCAGCAGTTTATCGGTGCTCTCCTACGAGCAGTACTTC. Protein: CASSLSVLSYEQYF.

This clone was counted a single time. The J gene is TRBJ1-1, the V gene TRBV14, with a possible D match to TRBD1 (5 bases). The CDR3 loop spans 13 amino acids. The V end was cut by 2 bases, the J end by 11 bases, with 15 bases between. From germline, CDR1 is SGHDN and CDR2 FVKESK. The CDR3 spells CASSQQDFGAAFF. As DNA, the CDR3 is TGTGCCAGCAGCCAACAGGACTTTGGGGCGGCTTTCTTT.

The chain recombines TRBV27 with TRBJ1-3; 11 nucleotides line up with TRBD1. This CDR3 comprises 18 residues. Germline trimming cut 2 bases from V and 8 bases from J; bases unmatched to any gene: 14. In germline, CDR1 is MNHEY, CDR2 SMNVEV (reference sequence). The CDR3, as DNA: TGTGCCAGCAGTTTAGTATGCGGGGACAGGGGGGTCGGTGACACCATATATTTT. It codes for CASSLVCGDRGVGDTIYF.

J is TRBJ2-5 and V is TRBV4-1; no clear D. The germline V and J ends were trimmed by 1 base and 0 bases, with 6 bases remaining between them. The V gene's germline CDR1 is MGHRA and CDR2 YSYEKL. This CDR3 spans 14 amino acids. The CDR3 coding sequence is TGCGCCAGCAGCCAAGGGCGGTACCAAGAGACCCAGTACTTC. This gives the protein CASSQGRYQETQYF.

This clone was counted only a few times. J is TRBJ1-1 and V is TRBV2; possible D gene TRBD1, 6 bases. V lost 6 bases, J lost 0 bases, and 14 bases lay in between. Germline V CDR1 and CDR2: SNHLY, FYNNEI. This CDR3 has 15 residues. The CDR3 nucleotides are TGTGCCAGCAGGGGTGACAGGCCGGTGAACACTGAAGCTTTCTTT. As protein: CASRGDRPVNTEAFF. The whole variable domain, remainder taken from reference TRBV2 and TRBJ1-1, is EPEVTQTPSHQVTQMGQEVILRCVPISNHLYFYWYRQILGQKVEFLVSFYNNEISEKSEIFDDQFSVERPDGSNFTLKIRSTKLEDSAMYFCASRGDRPVNTEAFFGQGTRLTVV.

This rearrangement joins TRBV5-6 to TRBJ1-1; no clear D. CDR3 length equals 15 residues. The germline V and J ends were trimmed by 1 base and 0 bases, with 10 bases remaining between them. Germline lookup yields CDR1 SGHDT and CDR2 YYEEEE. The CDR3 loop reads CASSLFTDLNTEAFF. The DNA of the CDR3 is TGTGCCAGCAGCTTGTTTACCGATCTGAACACTGAAGCTTTCTTT.

On this clone: One junction end does not reproduce the germline sequence, and a read error may be involved. The chain combines TRBV28 with TRBJ1-6; TRBD1 matches 7 bases. The CDR3 has 17 residues. Germline CDR1 reads MDHEN; CDR2 reads SYDVKM. The CDR3 sequence is CASRTRGETGNNSPLHF. The CDR3 DNA reads TGTGCCAGCAGGACCAGAGGAGAGACAGGGAATAACTCACCCCTCCACTTT.

V usage is TRBV5-1 and J usage is TRBJ1-1; maybe TRBD1 (5 bases). This CDR3 is built from 14 residues. In germline, CDR1 is SGHRS, CDR2 YFSETQ. The V end lost 5 bases, the J end lost 0 bases, and 11 bases lay between the germline ends. This chain's CDR3 is CASRGDNLNTEAFF. CDR3 DNA sequence: TGCGCCAGCAGAGGGGATAACCTGAACACTGAAGCTTTCTTT.